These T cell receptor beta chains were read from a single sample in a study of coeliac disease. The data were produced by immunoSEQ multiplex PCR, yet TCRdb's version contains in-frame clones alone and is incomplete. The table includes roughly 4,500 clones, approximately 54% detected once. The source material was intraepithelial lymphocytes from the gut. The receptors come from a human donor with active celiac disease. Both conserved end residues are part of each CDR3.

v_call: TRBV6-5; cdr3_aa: CASSYWTHTGELFF
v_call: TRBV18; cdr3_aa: CASSPRGGTGGPSGYEQYF
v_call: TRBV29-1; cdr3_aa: CSGSQGANQPQHF
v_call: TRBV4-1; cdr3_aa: CASSQDMGQGVNEQFF
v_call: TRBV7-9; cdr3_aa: CASSLGTGREGYTF
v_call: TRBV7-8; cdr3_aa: CASSFLQTSRGEQFF
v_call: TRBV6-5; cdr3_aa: CASSGQGACQPQHF
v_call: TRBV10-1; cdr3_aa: CASRPDRNTEAFF
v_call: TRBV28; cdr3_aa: CASDRRRDRWDPYEQYF
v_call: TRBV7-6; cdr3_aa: CASRFGLAAPGTQYF
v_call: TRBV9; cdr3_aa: CASSVVEESRGQGPDTQYF
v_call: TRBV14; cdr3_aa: CASSLSTGELFF
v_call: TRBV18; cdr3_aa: CASSNGETQYF
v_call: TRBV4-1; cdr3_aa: CASSLGTGLAGGRYEQYF
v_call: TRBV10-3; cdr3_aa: CAISQGFHSTDTQYF
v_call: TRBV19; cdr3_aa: CASTMGGGPYEQYF
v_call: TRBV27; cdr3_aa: CASSGDRVHEQYF
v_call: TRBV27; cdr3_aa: CASSQAGWGDLMNTEAFF
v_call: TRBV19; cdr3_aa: CASNSRLDNEKLFF
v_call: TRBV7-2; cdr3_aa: CASSLGASGGGDTQYF
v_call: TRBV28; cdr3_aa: CASSLKRGLYNEQFF
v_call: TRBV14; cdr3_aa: CASSQWGSGSSYEQYF
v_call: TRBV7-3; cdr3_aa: CASSPGGALETQYF
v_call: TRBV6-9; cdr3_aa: CASSRPYRGAEAFF
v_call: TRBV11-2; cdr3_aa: CASSYREGQGETQYF
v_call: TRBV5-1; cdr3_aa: CASSRQGNTEAFF
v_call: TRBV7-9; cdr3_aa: CASSPTRRGEQYF
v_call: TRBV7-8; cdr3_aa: CASSPARGTGKDYGYTF
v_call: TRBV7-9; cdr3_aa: CASSLGRLAPTYEQYF
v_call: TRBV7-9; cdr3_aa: CASSLFLDNRGRLNTEAFF
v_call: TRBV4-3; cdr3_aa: CASSQAWDRGTYEQYF
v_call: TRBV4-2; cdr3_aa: CASSLELTGNQPQHF
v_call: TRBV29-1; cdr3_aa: CSVEDNRDKTQYF
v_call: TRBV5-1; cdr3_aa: CAISLQRGHYGYTF
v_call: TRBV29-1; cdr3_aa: CSVEGRGGAGYEQYF
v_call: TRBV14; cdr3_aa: CASSQSTFSTDTQYF
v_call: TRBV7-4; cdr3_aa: CASSAPSVEGLNEQFF
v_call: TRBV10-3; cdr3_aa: CAISPGLEYTDTQYF
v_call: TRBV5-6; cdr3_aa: CASSLNLRSLYGYTF
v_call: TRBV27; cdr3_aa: CASSLSVAGPNQPQHF
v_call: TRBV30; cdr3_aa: CAWMDPTGGATNEKLFF
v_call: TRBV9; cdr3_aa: CASSAARGGNTIYF
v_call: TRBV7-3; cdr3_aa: CASSFGLNNEQFF
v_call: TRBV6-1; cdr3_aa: CASSGDWDTEAFF
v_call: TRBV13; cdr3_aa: CASSSWVAGGPDNEQFF
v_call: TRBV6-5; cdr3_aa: CASSTGLAGGDEQFF
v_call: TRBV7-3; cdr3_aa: CASSHHRDWDEQFF